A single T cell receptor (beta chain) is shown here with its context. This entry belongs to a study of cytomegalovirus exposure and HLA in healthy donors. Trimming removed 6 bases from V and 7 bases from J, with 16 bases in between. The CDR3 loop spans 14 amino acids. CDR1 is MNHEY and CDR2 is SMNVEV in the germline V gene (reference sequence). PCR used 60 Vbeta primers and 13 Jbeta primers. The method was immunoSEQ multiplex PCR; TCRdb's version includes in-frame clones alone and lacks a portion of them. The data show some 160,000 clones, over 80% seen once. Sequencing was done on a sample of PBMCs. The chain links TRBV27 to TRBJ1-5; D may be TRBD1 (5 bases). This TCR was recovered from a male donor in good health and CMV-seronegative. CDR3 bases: TGTGCCAGCAGCTCGGGACTTTGGGAACAGCCCCAGCATTTT. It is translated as CASSSGLWEQPQHF.